This is a list of T cell receptor beta chains from one sample in a study of cytomegalovirus exposure and HLA in healthy donors. Clones were sequenced by immunoSEQ multiplex PCR, and TCRdb holds only the in-frame ones, with some missing. The table includes roughly 180,000 clones, over 60% detected once. The sample consisted of PBMCs. Receptor source: a man between 50 and 59 years old in good health and CMV-seropositive. The conserved cysteine and the conserved F or W are not part of the CDR3 here. For some rows the clone size is stated as once, few or many, or as a class when expanded; others skip it.

v_call	clone_size	j_call	cdr3_aa
TRBV18	NA	TRBJ1-2	ASSPEGSYGYT
TRBV5-1	NA	TRBJ2-3	ASSPGTGGLSTDTQY
TRBV2	NA	TRBJ1-5	ASSDAVGSGARQPQH
TRBV27	NA	TRBJ2-1	ASSPGTGDPYNEQF
TRBV10-3	NA	TRBJ1-6	AISESGQSYNSPLH
TRBV9	NA	TRBJ2-2	ASSSRTGGSTGELF
TRBV28	NA	TRBJ1-5	ASSNGTGRHQPQH
TRBV6-4	NA	TRBJ1-1	ASSDTAGGDTEAF
TRBV28	once	TRBJ2-3	ASGAHTDTQY
TRBV5-1	NA	TRBJ1-4	ASSLASQGDNEKLF
TRBV7-9	NA	TRBJ2-5	ASSLDLAAVGETQY
TRBV5-1	NA	TRBJ2-1	ASNSGGDNYNEQF
TRBV25-1	few	TRBJ1-4	ASNPGQNNEKLF
TRBV5-1	NA	TRBJ1-6	ASRERGNSPLH
TRBV30	NA	TRBJ2-7	AWSVRQGGGQY
TRBV13	NA	TRBJ1-6	ASSRQSNSPLH
TRBV10-1	NA	TRBJ2-2	ASSESGGANTGELF
TRBV21-1	NA	TRBJ2-5	ASSKLVIGETQY
TRBV4-1	NA	TRBJ2-7	ASSQGTLAGGNSYEQY
TRBV4-1	NA	TRBJ2-4	ASSHTNRGAKNIQY
TRBV5-1	NA	TRBJ1-2	ASSQTGPTGGYT
TRBV4-3	NA	TRBJ2-2	ASSQQGAGELF
TRBV29-1	once	TRBJ1-2	SVHTGEGGYT
TRBV20-1	once	TRBJ1-4	SALEGEKLF
TRBV1	few	TRBJ2-3	TSSQSRDRDKGIYGDTQY
TRBV28	NA	TRBJ2-3	ASRPTSGGDYTDTQY